These 10 T cell receptor beta chains were all obtained from the same sample, sequenced in a study of blood T cell repertoires in COVID-19. The protocol was immunoSEQ multiplex PCR, while the TCRdb copy is restricted to in-frame clones and leaves out a portion. Seen here are some 220,000 clones, approximately 80% observed once, and the top ten hold approximately 10%. Sequencing input: peripheral blood. Receptors originate from a man aged 50 or older with active or convalescent COVID-19.

With regard to this clone: Distinct nucleotide sequences in the sample also encode this CDR3. The rearrangement uses TRBV30 and TRBJ2-5, with 7 nucleotides matching TRBD2. Per germline, CDR1 GTSNPN and CDR2 SVGIG (reference sequence). The CDR3 extends over 14 amino acids. V was pared by 0 bases and J by 5 bases, with 6 bases of the junction left unmatched. CDR3: CAWSVGLAVETQYF. The CDR3, as DNA: TGTGCCTGGAGTGTGGGCCTAGCGGTGGAGACCCAGTACTTC.

V and J are TRBV28 and TRBJ1-4; TRBD1 agrees at 7 bases. The V segment lost 6 bases and the J segment 7 bases; nucleotides outside the gene matches: 20. The CDR3 is 18 amino acids. Germline lookup yields CDR1 MDHEN and CDR2 SYDVKM. The chain's CDR3 is CASSSFNSQGGRREKLFF. CDR3 DNA: TGTGCCAGCAGCTCTTTTAACTCTCAGGGGGGTCGCCGTGAAAAACTGTTTTTT.

The chain couples TRBV19 to TRBJ2-3; 12 positions agree with TRBD2. The CDR3 sequence is 18 residues long. The J segment lost 2 bases and the V segment lost 5 bases, leaving 11 bases of the junction unmatched. The V gene's germline CDR1 is LNHDA and CDR2 SQIVND (reference sequence). This CDR3 reads CASSGNSRLAGDTDTQYF. The DNA for the CDR3 is TGTGCCAGTAGTGGGAACTCCCGACTAGCGGGGGACACAGATACGCAGTATTTT.

The V call is TRBV5-1, the J call TRBJ2-5; 8 bases line up with TRBD2. This CDR3 spans 14 amino acids. CDR1 SGHRS and CDR2 YFSETQ come from the germline V gene. J was trimmed by 5 bases and V by 5 bases; bases with no gene match: 8. The CDR3 protein is CASSPSGPLETQYF. The CDR3 DNA is TGCGCCAGCAGTCCTAGCGGGCCCCTCGAGACCCAGTACTTC. The full variable domain, in which reference TRBV5-1 and TRBJ2-5 provide the parts outside the CDR3, is KAGVTQTPRYLIKTRGQQVTLSCSPISGHRSVSWYQQTPGQGLQFLFEYFSETQRNKGNFPGRFSGRQFSNSRSEMNVSTLELGDSALYLCASSPSGPLETQYFGPGTRLLVL.

The chain links TRBV7-2 to TRBJ2-7; TRBD2 agrees at 9 bases. The junction had 5 bases not matched to a gene; V was cut back by 1 base and J by 1 base. The length of the CDR3 is 16 residues. Germline V gene lookup returns CDR1 SGHTA and CDR2 FQGNSA. As DNA, the CDR3 is TGTGCCAGCAGCTTAGTTAGCGGGAGTGAATCCTACGAGCAGTACTTC. Its protein is CASSLVSGSESYEQYF.

This rearrangement joins TRBV2 to TRBJ2-3, with D hard to call. Germline V gives CDR1 SNHLY, CDR2 FYNNEI. This CDR3 has 12 residues. V was pared by 4 bases and J by 2 bases, with 4 bases between. Written as DNA, the CDR3 is TGTGCCAGCAGTGTATACACAGATACGCAGTATTTT. Its protein product is CASSVYTDTQYF. The entire variable domain, with the rest obtained from reference TRBV2 and TRBJ2-3, is as follows: EPEVTQTPSHQVTQMGQEVILRCVPISNHLYFYWYRQILGQKVEFLVSFYNNEISEKSEIFDDQFSVERPDGSNFTLKIRSTKLEDSAMYFCASSVYTDTQYFGPGTRLTVL.

The CDR3 is CASSRQEREYEQYF. The DNA for the CDR3 is TGTGCCAGCAGTCGACAGGAAAGGGAATACGAGCAGTACTTC. The chain is built from TRBV7-6 and TRBJ2-7; a possible D gene is TRBD1 (6 bases). Germline loops: CDR1 SGHVS, CDR2 FNYEAQ. The V and J ends lost 6 bases and 4 bases respectively, with 16 bases between them. The CDR3 consists of 14 residues.

The chain couples TRBV30 to TRBJ1-5; weak D call: TRBD1 (5 bases). There are 14 residues in the CDR3. Looked up from germline, CDR1 is GTSNPN and CDR2 is SVGIG (reference sequence). Trimming took 2 bases from V and 4 from J, leaving 12 bases between them. CDR3 bases: TGTGCCTGGAGTAAGGGGTTGAATAATCAGCCCCAGCATTTT. It codes for CAWSKGLNNQPQHF.

The rearrangement joins TRBV4-3 to TRBJ2-3; 7 nucleotides line up with TRBD1. This CDR3 has 16 amino acids. Germline-derived CDR1 and CDR2 are LGHNA and YSLEER. With 2 bases clipped from V and 0 bases from J, the junction kept 5 bases outside the gene matches. This CDR3 reads CASSQRGHPSTDTQYF. CDR3 coding DNA: TGCGCCAGCAGCCAAAGGGGGCATCCTAGCACAGATACGCAGTATTTT.

The chain employs TRBV6-5 and TRBJ1-1; D is ambiguous. The CDR3 has 11 residues. Trimming pared 4 bases from V and 7 bases from J, leaving 7 bases between. Per the germline V gene, CDR1 is MNHEY and CDR2 is SVGAGI. The chain's CDR3 is CASSFGDEAFF. For the CDR3, the DNA is TGTGCCAGCAGTTTCGGGGATGAAGCTTTCTTT.